These 3 T cell receptor beta chains were all obtained from the same sample, sequenced in a study of blood T cell repertoires in COVID-19. Sequencing used immunoSEQ multiplex PCR; TCRdb keeps in-frame clones, though not all of them. The sample consists of 150,000 to 200,000 clones, more than 65% of them appearing once. Specimen: peripheral blood. The receptors were gathered from an older woman with COVID-19, enrolled during active disease.

The chain is built from TRBV4-1 and TRBJ1-3, with 7 bases that match TRBD1. Unmatched junction bases numbered 7, after V lost 1 base and J lost 7 bases. The CDR3 covers 15 residues. Germline V CDR1 and CDR2: MGHRA, YSYEKL. The CDR3 DNA follows: TGCGCCAGCAGCCAAGCTGACAGGGACTTGAACACCATATATTTT. Translating it yields CASSQADRDLNTIYF.

The rearrangement uses TRBV5-6 and TRBJ2-3, with D possibly being TRBD1 (5 bases). Trimming stripped 0 bases from V and 0 bases from J, with 11 bases between. Germline CDR1 and CDR2: SGHDT and YYEEEE. The CDR3 loop spans 16 amino acids. The CDR3 nucleotides read TGTGCCAGCAGCTTGGCCCGCGGACAAAGCACAGATACGCAGTATTTT. This translates into CASSLARGQSTDTQYF.

The count of this clone is one. The J gene is TRBJ1-5, the V gene TRBV6-1; D may be TRBD1 (6 bases). CDR1 is MNHNS and CDR2 is SASEGT in the germline V gene. Deletions cut 5 bases from V and 7 bases from J, with 12 bases between. This CDR3 has 13 amino acids. This CDR3 is CASSSSGGQPQHF. The CDR3 DNA reads TGTGCCAGCAGTTCCTCGGGGGGCCAGCCCCAGCATTTT.